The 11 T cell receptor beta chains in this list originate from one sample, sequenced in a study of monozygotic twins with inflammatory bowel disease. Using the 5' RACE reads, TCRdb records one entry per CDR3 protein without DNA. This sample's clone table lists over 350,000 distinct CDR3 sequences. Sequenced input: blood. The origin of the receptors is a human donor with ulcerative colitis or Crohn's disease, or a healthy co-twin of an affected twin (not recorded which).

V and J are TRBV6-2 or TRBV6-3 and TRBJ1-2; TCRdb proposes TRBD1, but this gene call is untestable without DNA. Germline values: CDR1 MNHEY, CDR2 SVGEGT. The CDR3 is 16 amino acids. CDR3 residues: CASSHLRDRSIYGYTF.

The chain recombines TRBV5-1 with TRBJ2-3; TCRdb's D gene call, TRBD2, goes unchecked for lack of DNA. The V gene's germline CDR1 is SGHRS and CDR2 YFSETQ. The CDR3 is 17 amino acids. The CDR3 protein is CASSLVPSGGGADTQYF.

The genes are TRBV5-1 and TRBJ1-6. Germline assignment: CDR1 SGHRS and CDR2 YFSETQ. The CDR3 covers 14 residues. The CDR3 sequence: CASSLALYNSPLHF.

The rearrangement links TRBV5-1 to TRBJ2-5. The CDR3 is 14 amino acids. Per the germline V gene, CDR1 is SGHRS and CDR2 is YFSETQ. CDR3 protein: CASSLVVEKETQYF.

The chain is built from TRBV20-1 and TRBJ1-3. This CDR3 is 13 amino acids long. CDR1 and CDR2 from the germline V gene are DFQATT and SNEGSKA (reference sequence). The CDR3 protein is CSASLGSGNTIYF.

The CDR3 is CASSLREGWPQHF. The chain is built from TRBV3-1 and TRBJ1-5. The CDR3 length is 13 residues. Germline-derived CDR1 and CDR2 are LGHDT and YNNKEL (reference sequence).

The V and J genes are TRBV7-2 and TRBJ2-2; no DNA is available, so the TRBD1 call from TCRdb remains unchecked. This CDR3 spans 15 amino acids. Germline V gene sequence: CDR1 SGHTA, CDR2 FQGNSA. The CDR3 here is CASSPDRGATGELFF.

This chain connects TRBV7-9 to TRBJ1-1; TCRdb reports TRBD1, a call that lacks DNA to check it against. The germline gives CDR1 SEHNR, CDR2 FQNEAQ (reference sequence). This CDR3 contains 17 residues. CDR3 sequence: CASSLAYDREPNTEAFF.

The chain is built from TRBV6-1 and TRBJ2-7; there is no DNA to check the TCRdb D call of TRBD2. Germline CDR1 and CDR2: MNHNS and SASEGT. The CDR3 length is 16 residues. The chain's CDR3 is CASSPSSGSSQAGQYF.

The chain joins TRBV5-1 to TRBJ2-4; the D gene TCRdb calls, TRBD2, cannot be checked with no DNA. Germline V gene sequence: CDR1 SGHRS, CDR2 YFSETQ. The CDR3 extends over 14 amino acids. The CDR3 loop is CASSPTLGGNIQYF.

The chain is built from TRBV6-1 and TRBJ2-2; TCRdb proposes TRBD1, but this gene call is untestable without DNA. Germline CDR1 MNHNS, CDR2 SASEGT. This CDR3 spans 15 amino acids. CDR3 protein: CASRRGPQDPGELFF.